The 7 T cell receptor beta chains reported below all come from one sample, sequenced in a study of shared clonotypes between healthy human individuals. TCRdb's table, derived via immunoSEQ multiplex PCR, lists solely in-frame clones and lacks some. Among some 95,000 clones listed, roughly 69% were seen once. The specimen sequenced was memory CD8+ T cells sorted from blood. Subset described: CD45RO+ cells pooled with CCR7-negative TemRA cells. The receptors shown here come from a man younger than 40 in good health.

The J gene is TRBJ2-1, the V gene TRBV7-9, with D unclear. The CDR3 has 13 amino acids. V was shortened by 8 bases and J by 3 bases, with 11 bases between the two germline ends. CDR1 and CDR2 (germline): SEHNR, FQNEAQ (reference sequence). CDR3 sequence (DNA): TGTGCCAGCCTACTGGACCTCTACAATGAGCAGTTCTTC. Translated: CASLLDLYNEQFF.

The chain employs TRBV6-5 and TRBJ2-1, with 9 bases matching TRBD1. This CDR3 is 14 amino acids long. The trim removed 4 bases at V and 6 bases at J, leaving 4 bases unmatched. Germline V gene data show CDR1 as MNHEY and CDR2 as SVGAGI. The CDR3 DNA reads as TGTGCCAGCAGTTTGTGGACAGGGGTCAATGAGCAGTTCTTC. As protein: CASSLWTGVNEQFF.

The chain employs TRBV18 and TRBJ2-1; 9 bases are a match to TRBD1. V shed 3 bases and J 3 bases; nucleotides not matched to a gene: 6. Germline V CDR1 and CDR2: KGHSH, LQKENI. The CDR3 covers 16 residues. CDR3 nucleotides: TGTGCCAGCTCACCTGCGGGACAGGGTGGCTACAATGAGCAGTTCTTC. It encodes CASSPAGQGGYNEQFF.

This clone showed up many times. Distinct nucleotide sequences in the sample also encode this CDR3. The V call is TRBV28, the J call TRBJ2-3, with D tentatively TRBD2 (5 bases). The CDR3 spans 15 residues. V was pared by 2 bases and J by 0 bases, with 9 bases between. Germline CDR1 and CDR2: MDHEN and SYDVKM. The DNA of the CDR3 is TGTGCCAGCAGTTTAACGGGGTCTAGCACAGATACGCAGTATTTT. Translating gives CASSLTGSSTDTQYF.

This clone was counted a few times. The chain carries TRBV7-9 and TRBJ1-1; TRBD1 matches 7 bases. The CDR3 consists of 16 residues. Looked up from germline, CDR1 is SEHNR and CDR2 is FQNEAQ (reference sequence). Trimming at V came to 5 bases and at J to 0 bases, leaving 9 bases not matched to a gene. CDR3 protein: CASSATPGTVNTEAFF. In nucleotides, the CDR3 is TGTGCCAGCAGCGCCACCCCCGGGACAGTGAACACTGAAGCTTTCTTT.

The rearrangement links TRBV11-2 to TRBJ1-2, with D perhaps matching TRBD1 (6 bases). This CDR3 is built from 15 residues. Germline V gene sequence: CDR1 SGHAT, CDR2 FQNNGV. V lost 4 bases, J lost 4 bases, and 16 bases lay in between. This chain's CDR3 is CASSSQGLGIYGYTF. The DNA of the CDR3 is TGTGCCAGCAGCTCCCAGGGGCTGGGGATCTATGGCTACACCTTC.

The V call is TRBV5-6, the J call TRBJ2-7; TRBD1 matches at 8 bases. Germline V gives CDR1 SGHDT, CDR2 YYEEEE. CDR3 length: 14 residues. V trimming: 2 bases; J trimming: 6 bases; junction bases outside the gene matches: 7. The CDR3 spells CASSFGTGGSEQYF. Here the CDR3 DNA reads TGTGCCAGCAGCTTTGGGACAGGAGGTTCCGAGCAGTACTTC.